What follows describes a single TCR beta chain. This record belongs to a study of blood T cell repertoires in COVID-19. At the level of the study: Some COVID-19 samples were acute and others convalescent; all came from the United States, Italy and Spain.

The repertoire was sequenced with immunoSEQ multiplex PCR; TCRdb's copy has only in-frame clones and lacks some. The sample includes about 380,000 clones, 88% seen only once; the top ten take roughly 1.2%. Germline V gene sequence: CDR1 MDHEN, CDR2 SYDVKM. Losses at the gene ends were 1 base for V and 0 bases for J; bases not matched to a gene: 7. The CDR3 extends over 18 amino acids. The chain couples TRBV28 to TRBJ1-3, with 9 bases matching TRBD1. This receptor was identified in a woman aged 18-30 years who had recovered from COVID-19. The sequenced material came from PBMCs or T cells enriched from blood (not recorded which). The CDR3 DNA reads as TGTGCCAGCAGTTTATCCCTAGGACAGGGGAGCTCTGGAAACACCATATATTTT. Residues: CASSLSLGQGSSGNTIYF.